The rows below give T cell receptor beta chains drawn from one sample of a study of T cell responses to AZD1222 COVID-19 vaccine. TCRdb's table, derived via immunoSEQ multiplex PCR, lists solely in-frame clones and lacks some. The sample shows around 44,000 clones, 80% to 90% of them seen only once. Here the sequenced sample was peripheral blood, taken 28 days after the second AZD1222 dose. All receptors derive from an adult who received the AZD1222 COVID-19 vaccine. CDR3s include the opening cysteine and the closing phenylalanine or tryptophan. D genes are given only for firm matches. Clone size is not always given. Where it is, it says once, few, many or a class for expanded clones.

TGTGCCACCAGAAGACTAGCTCAGGACGATGAGCAGTTCTTC	CATRRLAQDDEQFF	TRBD2	TRBV15	TRBJ2-1	-
TGTGCCACCACTGTAGGGACTAGCGGCCTAAGCTCCTACAATGAGCAGTTCTTC	CATTVGTSGLSSYNEQFF	TRBD2	TRBV7-9	TRBJ2-1	once
TGTGCCAGCAGCCAAGGAGCATGGCAAGCTTCTAATGAAAAACTGTTTTTT	CASSQGAWQASNEKLFF	-	TRBV4-2	TRBJ1-4	-
TGTGCCAGCAGCCCACACCAGGGGGCTAGTGAGCAGTTCTTC	CASSPHQGASEQFF	TRBD1	TRBV7-9	TRBJ2-1	-
TGCGCCAGCAGCTTGGAGCCTGATGAAAAACTGTTTTTT	CASSLEPDEKLFF	-	TRBV5-1	TRBJ1-4	-
TGTGCCTGGAGTTCCCGGGGGGGTGAGCAGTTCTTC	CAWSSRGGEQFF	TRBD2	TRBV30	TRBJ2-1	once
TGTGCCACCAGCCCCGACAGATATGAGCAGTACTTC	CATSPDRYEQYF	-	TRBV15	TRBJ2-7	-
TGTGCCAGCAGTTACCCTCTAGGGGATCATGAGCAGTTCTTC	CASSYPLGDHEQFF	-	TRBV28	TRBJ2-1	-
TGTGCCAGCACCCTGAGCGGGGGGACTGAAGCTTTCTTT	CASTLSGGTEAFF	-	TRBV12-3/TRBV12-4	TRBJ1-1	-
TGTGCCAGCAGCCTTCTCGGGGGACAGGAGAAGTACTTC	CASSLLGGQEKYF	TRBD1	TRBV14	TRBJ2-7	-
TGCGCCAGCAGCTTTACTAGCGGGCCAAACGATGAGCAGTTCTTC	CASSFTSGPNDEQFF	TRBD2	TRBV5-1	TRBJ2-1	-
TGTGCCAGCAGCTTAGGGGACTACAACACCGGGGAGCTGTTTTTT	CASSLGDYNTGELFF	TRBD2	TRBV7-6	TRBJ2-2	-
TGTGCCAGCAGCTTAGGAACAGATGAGCAGTTCTTC	CASSLGTDEQFF	-	TRBV7-3	TRBJ2-1	-
TGTGCCAGCAGTTCCATGACTAGCGGGAGGCCGGGGACCGGGGAGCTGTTTTTT	CASSSMTSGRPGTGELFF	TRBD2	TRBV6-2/TRBV6-3	TRBJ2-2	-
TGTGCCAGCGCTTCTTGGGGTAGAGCCCCCCAAGATACGCAGTATTTT	CASASWGRAPQDTQYF	-	TRBV19	TRBJ2-3	-
TGCGCCAGTGGGACAGGGGTGGAAAACACCATATATTTT	CASGTGVENTIYF	TRBD1	TRBV5-1	TRBJ1-3	few
TGCGCCAGCAGCCAAGATAGGGTCCCTAGCACAGATACGCAGTATTTT	CASSQDRVPSTDTQYF	-	TRBV4-3	TRBJ2-3	-
TGTGCCAGCAGCTCCGGACAGGGCGGCTATGGCTACACCTTC	CASSSGQGGYGYTF	TRBD1	TRBV5-4	TRBJ1-2	-
TGTGCCAGCAGCCCATGGACAGGGGCACAGGAGACCCAGTACTTC	CASSPWTGAQETQYF	TRBD1	TRBV5-4	TRBJ2-5	-
TGTGCCAGCAGTTCGGGACAGGGAGGCGAGCCCCAGCATTTT	CASSSGQGGEPQHF	TRBD1	TRBV6-2/TRBV6-3	TRBJ1-5	-
TGTGCCTGGAGTGGAGCGGGCTCCTACGAGCAGTACTTC	CAWSGAGSYEQYF	-	TRBV30	TRBJ2-7	-
TGTGCCAGCAGGGGACCGGGACAGGGGGCTGGAAACACCATATATTTT	CASRGPGQGAGNTIYF	TRBD1	TRBV7-9	TRBJ1-3	-
TGCGCCAGCAGCCTCGGACAAACCTCTGGGGCCAACGTCCTGACTTTC	CASSLGQTSGANVLTF	-	TRBV4-3	TRBJ2-6	-
TGTGCCACCCGACTAGCGGGGCCAGAGACCCAGTACTTC	CATRLAGPETQYF	TRBD2	TRBV7-2	TRBJ2-5	-
TGTGCCAGCAGCTTCACTAGCGGGAGAATGGGCGAGCAGTACTTC	CASSFTSGRMGEQYF	TRBD2	TRBV11-1	TRBJ2-7	-
TGTGCCAGCATCGGACTAGAGGTGGTTCACACAGATACGCAGTATTTT	CASIGLEVVHTDTQYF	TRBD2	TRBV2	TRBJ2-3	-
TGTGCCATTAGAAGAGGGTTAAAGGTCAATGAGCAGTTCTTC	CAIRRGLKVNEQFF	-	TRBV10-3	TRBJ2-1	-
TGTGCCACCAGTGACCCCGGGACAGGAGGACTTAGCTATGGCTACACCTTC	CATSDPGTGGLSYGYTF	TRBD1	TRBV24-1	TRBJ1-2	once
TGTGCCAGCAGCAGAGAGACAGGGGGCGACTATGGCTACACCTTC	CASSRETGGDYGYTF	TRBD1	TRBV7-2	TRBJ1-2	-
TGTGCCAGCAGCTTAGCCGGTGGAGGGGAGACCCAGTACTTC	CASSLAGGGETQYF	-	TRBV11-3	TRBJ2-5	-
TGTGCCAGCAGCCCCTTAGGGACAGGGGGGACAGATACGCAGTATTTT	CASSPLGTGGTDTQYF	TRBD1	TRBV28	TRBJ2-3	-
TGTGCCAGCAGTATACAGGGGGCATCGGCACCCCTCCACTTT	CASSIQGASAPLHF	TRBD1	TRBV6-2/TRBV6-3	TRBJ1-6	-
TGTGCCACCAGTGAGAACAGGGGGCTTGGCACAGATACGCAGTATTTT	CATSENRGLGTDTQYF	TRBD1	TRBV24-1	TRBJ2-3	-
TGTGCCAGTAGTATTTCCCAGGGATACGAGCAGTACTTC	CASSISQGYEQYF	-	TRBV19	TRBJ2-7	once
TGCGCCAGCAGCCGAGGGTTACAGGGGGTGGGTGAAAAACTGTTTTTT	CASSRGLQGVGEKLFF	TRBD1	TRBV4-3	TRBJ1-4	-
TGCGCCAGCAGCTTGGAGGCGGGAGTGGATGAGCAGTACTTC	CASSLEAGVDEQYF	TRBD2	TRBV5-1	TRBJ2-7	-
TGTGCCAGCAGCTGGTGGGGGGTAGAGACCCAGTACTTC	CASSWWGVETQYF	-	TRBV5-5	TRBJ2-5	-
TGTGCCAGCAGTCTGGACACCTTCTATGCAACTAATGAAAAACTGTTTTTT	CASSLDTFYATNEKLFF	-	TRBV6-6	TRBJ1-4	-
TGTGCCAGCAGCCCGGACAGGGATCAGCCCCAGCATTTT	CASSPDRDQPQHF	TRBD1	TRBV7-2	TRBJ1-5	-
TGTGCCAGCAGTGGAACAGGGGGCCGCACTGAAGCTTTCTTT	CASSGTGGRTEAFF	TRBD1	TRBV2	TRBJ1-1	few
TGTGCCAGCAGTTTATTCGAGCTAATGAGAAATGAAAAACTGTTTTTT	CASSLFELMRNEKLFF	-	TRBV28	TRBJ1-4	-
TGTGCCAGCCACTCGGTAGACAGGGACACTCCTGAGCAGTACTTC	CASHSVDRDTPEQYF	TRBD1	TRBV5-6	TRBJ2-7	-
TGCACCAGCAGCCAAGCTGGGCCCTGGAGCCCCAATCAGCCCCAGCATTTT	CTSSQAGPWSPNQPQHF	-	TRBV1	TRBJ1-5	-